Following are 10 T cell receptor beta chains from one sample sequenced in a study of blood T cell repertoires in COVID-19. Clones were read by immunoSEQ multiplex PCR, and TCRdb kept only the in-frame ones, dropping some. The sample yields about 160,000 clones, 75% to 90% seen once. The material sequenced was peripheral blood. The receptors here all came from a human donor in a cohort sampled during active COVID-19.

The chain carries TRBV2 and TRBJ1-5; D is unresolved. CDR1 is SNHLY and CDR2 is FYNNEI in the germline V gene. The CDR3 loop spans 13 amino acids. V was shortened by 5 bases and J by 5 bases, with 10 bases between the two germline ends. The CDR3 reads CASSYGSYQPQHF. CDR3 DNA sequence: TGTGCCAGCAGTTACGGTTCCTATCAGCCCCAGCATTTT. Supplemented by reference TRBV2 and TRBJ1-5, the full variable domain reads EPEVTQTPSHQVTQMGQEVILRCVPISNHLYFYWYRQILGQKVEFLVSFYNNEISEKSEIFDDQFSVERPDGSNFTLKIRSTKLEDSAMYFCASSYGSYQPQHFGDGTRLSIL.

The genes are TRBV7-3 and TRBJ2-1; D gene unclear. CDR1 SGHTA and CDR2 FQGTGA come from the germline V gene. This CDR3 comprises 14 residues. The V and J ends lost 5 bases and 2 bases respectively, with 10 bases between them. Here the CDR3 DNA reads TGTGCCAGCAGCGTCTCTAGTACCTACAATGAGCAGTTCTTC. This sequence encodes CASSVSSTYNEQFF.

This clone was counted a single time. The chain couples TRBV7-9 to TRBJ1-1, with 7 bases that match TRBD1. CDR1 is SEHNR and CDR2 is FQNEAQ in the germline V gene (reference sequence). V shed 1 base and J 6 bases; nucleotides not matched to a gene: 5. The CDR3 extends over 14 amino acids. CDR3 amino acids: CASSLGTGASEAFF. CDR3 nucleotide sequence: TGTGCCAGCAGCTTAGGGACAGGTGCATCTGAAGCTTTCTTT.

The rearrangement joins TRBV6-5 to TRBJ2-1; 10 bases agree with TRBD2. Looked up from germline, CDR1 is MNHEY and CDR2 is SVGAGI. This CDR3 has 15 amino acids. V gave up 6 bases and J gave up 6 bases; unmatched junction bases: 8. Here the CDR3 DNA reads TGTGCCAGCAGCCTCACTAGCGGGGAATTCAATGAGCAGTTCTTC. As protein: CASSLTSGEFNEQFF.

This chain joins TRBV7-2 and TRBJ2-7; TRBD1 matches at 8 bases. V dropped 1 base and J dropped 5; count of bases not matched to a gene: 7. The germline gives CDR1 SGHTA, CDR2 FQGNSA. The CDR3 totals 15 residues. The CDR3 nucleotides are TGTGCCAGCAGCTTAGAAGGGACAGGCCCAGACGAGCAGTACTTC. This codes for CASSLEGTGPDEQYF. The full variable domain, completed using reference TRBV7-2 and TRBJ2-7, is GAGVSQSPSNKVTEKGKDVELRCDPISGHTALYWYRQSLGQGLEFLIYFQGNSAPDKSGLPSDRFSAERTGGSVSTLTIQRTQQEDSAVYLCASSLEGTGPDEQYFGPGTRLTVT.

This rearrangement joins TRBV28 to TRBJ1-1; TRBD1 matches 8 bases. Trimming cost V 7 bases and J 5 bases; bases outside gene matches: 9. Germline CDR1 reads MDHEN; CDR2 reads SYDVKM. CDR3 length: 14 amino acids. CDR3 nucleotide sequence: TGTGCCAGCAACACAGGGGGGGCACGGACTGAAGCTTTCTTT. It yields the protein CASNTGGARTEAFF.

V is TRBV15 and J is TRBJ1-4, with D unclear. The germline V gene has CDR1 LNHNV and CDR2 YYDKDF (reference sequence). The V end was cut by 5 bases, the J end by 8 bases, with 18 bases between. The CDR3 contains 15 residues. Here the CDR3 DNA reads TGTGCCACCAGCTCTAGAACCGGGGTTGGCGAAAAACTGTTTTTT. Translated, it gives CATSSRTGVGEKLFF.

This chain uses TRBV10-3 with TRBJ1-3; D unclear. From germline, CDR1 is ENHRY and CDR2 SYGVKD. The CDR3 spans 14 residues. The germline V and J ends were trimmed by 11 bases and 5 bases, with 19 bases remaining between them. This CDR3 is CASMEVGDRNTIYF. CDR3 nucleotides: TGTGCCTCGATGGAGGTCGGTGACCGAAACACCATATATTTT.

The rearrangement uses TRBV4-3 and TRBJ2-7; TRBD2 agrees at 7 bases. Trimming cost V 0 bases and J 9 bases; bases outside gene matches: 8. The CDR3 is 14 residues long. Germline V CDR1 and CDR2: LGHNA, YSLEER. This chain's CDR3 is CASSQDLAGALQYF. The CDR3 coding sequence is TGCGCCAGCAGCCAAGACCTTGCGGGAGCTTTGCAGTACTTC.

The rearrangement links TRBV7-9 to TRBJ1-1, with 10 nucleotides matching TRBD1. This CDR3 is built from 16 residues. The V segment lost 5 bases and the J segment 4 bases; nucleotides outside the gene matches: 10. Germline CDR1 reads SEHNR; CDR2 reads FQNEAQ (reference sequence). In DNA form, the CDR3 reads TGTGCCAGCAGCCAACCCGGGACAGGGGTTGGCACTGAAGCTTTCTTT. Amino acid sequence: CASSQPGTGVGTEAFF.